The 23 T cell receptor beta chains below come from one sample, sequenced in a study of T cell changes during pregnancy in multiple sclerosis. Profiled with immunoSEQ multiplex PCR; TCRdb holds only in-frame clones, not every one. The table has about 93,000 clones, roughly 92% seen once. Sequences were derived from peripheral blood, sampled after pregnancy. The receptor source for this set is a female donor with multiple sclerosis, enrolled in a pregnancy study.

The chain links TRBV10-3 to TRBJ1-2; 7 bases line up with TRBD1. CDR3 length: 16 amino acids. V gave up 3 bases and J gave up 3 bases; unmatched junction bases: 10. The germline gives CDR1 ENHRY, CDR2 SYGVKD. Written as DNA, the CDR3 is TGTGCCATCAGTGAAACAGGGAAAGGGGGCTACTATGGCTACACCTTC. Translating it yields CAISETGKGGYYGYTF.

The gene calls are TRBV16 and TRBJ2-7; 9 positions match TRBD1. V shed 0 bases and J 1 base; nucleotides not matched to a gene: 1. Germline loops: CDR1 KGHSY, CDR2 FQNENV. The CDR3 has 15 amino acids. The CDR3 region is CASSQSGTGSYEQYF. As DNA, the CDR3 is TGTGCCAGCAGCCAATCCGGGACAGGGTCCTACGAGCAGTACTTC.

This chain connects TRBV7-8 to TRBJ2-5; the D gene is possibly TRBD2 (5 bases). Looked up from germline, CDR1 is SGHVS and CDR2 is FQNEAQ. This CDR3 region has 13 residues. Trimming removed 2 bases from V and 5 bases from J, with 9 bases in between. CDR3 DNA sequence: TGTGCCAGCAGCTTAATCGGGGTGGAGACCCAGTACTTC. Amino acids: CASSLIGVETQYF.

The chain is built from TRBV4-2 and TRBJ2-2; D may be TRBD2 (7 bases). The CDR3 is made up of 17 amino acids. V shed 3 bases and J shed 3 bases, with 17 bases lying between them. Germline-derived CDR1 and CDR2 are LGHNA and YNFKEQ. CDR3 loop: CASSQEGGGFDTGELFF. CDR3 DNA: TGTGCCAGCAGCCAGGAAGGGGGGGGGTTTGACACCGGGGAGCTGTTTTTT.

The chain employs TRBV19 and TRBJ1-5, with 9 bases that match TRBD1. The V gene's germline CDR1 is LNHDA and CDR2 SQIVND (reference sequence). V dropped 6 bases and J dropped 0; count of bases not matched to a gene: 21. The CDR3 is 21 residues long. The CDR3 sequence is CASRSLPGQGPLSYSNQPQHF. The DNA for the CDR3 is TGTGCCAGTAGGTCTCTACCGGGACAGGGCCCCCTTAGTTATAGCAATCAGCCCCAGCATTTT.

V and J are TRBV2 and TRBJ1-5; 7 bases fit TRBD1. V was clipped by 5 bases and J by 1 base; unmatched bases: 2. CDR3 length equals 14 residues. Germline V gene sequence: CDR1 SNHLY, CDR2 FYNNEI. CDR3 sequence reads: CASSQGDSNQPQHF. The CDR3 region has the DNA TGTGCCAGCAGTCAGGGGGACAGCAATCAGCCCCAGCATTTT.

This chain connects TRBV11-2 to TRBJ1-5; no clear D gene. Germline V gene data show CDR1 as SGHAT and CDR2 as FQNNGV. The CDR3 spans 17 residues. V shed 2 bases and J shed 0 bases, with 14 bases lying between them. The CDR3 DNA follows: TGTGCCAGCAGCTTAATTGGCGCGGACTATAGCAATCAGCCCCAGCATTTT. It codes for CASSLIGADYSNQPQHF.

The chain joins TRBV6-6 to TRBJ2-7; 12 bases are shared with TRBD2. The CDR3 is 15 amino acids. From germline, CDR1 is MNHNY and CDR2 SVGAGI (reference sequence). The trim removed 0 bases at V and 6 bases at J, leaving 3 bases unmatched. The CDR3 sequence: CASSYSVLAGGEQYF. In DNA, the CDR3 is TGTGCCAGCAGTTACTCCGTACTAGCGGGAGGCGAGCAGTACTTC.

The chain carries TRBV4-3 and TRBJ1-4; TRBD1 might be the D (6 bases). The V end lost 3 bases, the J end lost 14 bases, and 16 bases lay between the germline ends. The CDR3 is 13 amino acids. Germline V gives CDR1 LGHNA, CDR2 YSLEER. Written as DNA, the CDR3 is TGCGCCAGCAGCCAGCAGGACAGAACGTTTCTGTTTTTT. It is translated as CASSQQDRTFLFF.

The chain is built from TRBV9 and TRBJ2-7; D perhaps matches TRBD1 (6 bases). The V end was cut by 1 base, the J end by 1 base, with 24 bases between. CDR3 size: 19 residues. The germline CDR1 and CDR2 sequences are SGDLS and YYNGEE. CDR3 coding DNA: TGTGCCAGCAGCGTAAACCCCTTCCACACAGGGAGATTGTCCTACGAGCAGTACTTC. Its translation is CASSVNPFHTGRLSYEQYF.

The chain carries TRBV6-5 and TRBJ2-7; D ambiguous. V lost 0 bases, J lost 6 bases, and 15 bases lay in between. The CDR3 spans 15 residues. The germline V gene encodes CDR1 MNHEY and CDR2 SVGAGI. The CDR3 here is CASSYSTKRIGEQYF. CDR3 bases: TGTGCCAGCAGTTACTCGACCAAGCGAATAGGCGAGCAGTACTTC.

V is TRBV7-9 and J is TRBJ2-5; tentatively, D is TRBD2 (6 bases). The germline V gene has CDR1 SEHNR and CDR2 FQNEAQ (reference sequence). The CDR3 covers 16 residues. The ends were cut back, 4 bases at V and 1 base at J, with 16 bases in the middle. CDR3 sequence (DNA): TGTGCCAGCAGCTCGAAACGGACTATTCCCCAAGAGACCCAGTACTTC. This gives the protein CASSSKRTIPQETQYF. The full variable domain, in which reference TRBV7-9 and TRBJ2-5 provide the parts outside the CDR3, is DTGVSQNPRHKITKRGQNVTFRCDPISEHNRLYWYRQTLGQGPEFLTYFQNEAQLEKSRLLSDRFSAERPKGSFSTLEIQRTEQGDSAMYLCASSSKRTIPQETQYFGPGTRLLVL.

The CDR3 spells CAWSEPASSNQPQHF. The CDR3 region has the DNA TGTGCCTGGAGTGAGCCAGCGAGTAGCAATCAGCCCCAGCATTTT. V usage is TRBV30 and J usage is TRBJ1-5; D not resolved. V shed 1 base and J shed 0 bases, with 10 bases lying between them. This CDR3 has 15 amino acids. CDR1 is GTSNPN and CDR2 is SVGIG in the germline V gene (reference sequence).

V usage is TRBV29-1 and J usage is TRBJ1-5, with D unresolved. CDR1 SQVTM and CDR2 ANQGSEA come from the germline V gene. The CDR3 extends over 14 amino acids. Between the trimmed V and J ends, which lost 4 bases and 6 bases, there was a span of 16 bases. CDR3 residues: CSVAPGGLGQPQHF. The CDR3 nucleotides read TGCAGCGTTGCCCCGGGAGGGCTGGGTCAGCCCCAGCATTTT.

The chain has TRBV7-2 and TRBJ2-7, with 10 positions matching TRBD1. The junction had 8 bases not matched to a gene; V was cut back by 7 bases and J by 5 bases. The CDR3 length is 14 residues. CDR1 SGHTA and CDR2 FQGNSA come from the germline V gene. CDR3 amino acids: CASKSTGGFHEQYF. Here the CDR3 DNA reads TGTGCCAGCAAGTCGACAGGGGGCTTCCACGAGCAGTACTTC.

V is TRBV9 and J is TRBJ1-2, with 10 bases lining up with TRBD1. CDR3 length equals 16 residues. Germline V gene sequence: CDR1 SGDLS, CDR2 YYNGEE. With 0 bases clipped from V and 7 bases from J, the junction kept 9 bases outside the gene matches. The CDR3 protein is CASSVDIGGQGSGYTF. The CDR3 nucleotides are TGTGCCAGCAGCGTAGACATAGGGGGACAGGGGTCTGGCTACACCTTC.

The rearrangement links TRBV29-1 to TRBJ1-1; TRBD1 is a possible D gene (6 bases). Germline V gives CDR1 SQVTM, CDR2 ANQGSEA. There are 15 residues in the CDR3. The ends were cut back, 3 bases at V and 3 bases at J, with 17 bases in the middle. The CDR3 sequence: CSVDREGVFHTEAFF. The CDR3 coding sequence is TGCAGCGTTGATCGGGAGGGGGTATTTCACACTGAAGCTTTCTTT.

The chain links TRBV5-4 to TRBJ1-1; D perhaps matches TRBD1 (6 bases). Germline V CDR1 and CDR2: SGHNT, YYREEE (reference sequence). This CDR3 comprises 13 residues. The V end lost 5 bases, the J end lost 4 bases, and 12 bases lay between the germline ends. The CDR3 nucleotides are TGTGCCAGCAGGGGACGGGACATCACTGAAGCTTTCTTT. Its translation: CASRGRDITEAFF.

V and J are TRBV18 and TRBJ1-2; 7 positions match TRBD1. The CDR3 totals 13 residues. Unmatched junction bases numbered 6, after V lost 5 bases and J lost 6 bases. Germline loops: CDR1 KGHSH, CDR2 LQKENI. CDR3 amino acids: CASSEAGGHGYTF. CDR3 sequence (DNA): TGTGCCAGCTCAGAAGCAGGGGGACATGGCTACACCTTC.

The genes are TRBV5-1 and TRBJ1-1, with TRBD1 matching 8 bases. This CDR3 is 16 amino acids long. Germline assignment: CDR1 SGHRS and CDR2 YFSETQ. Trimming took 2 bases from V and 4 from J; bases not matched to a gene: 10. CDR3 sequence: CASSLLDGQGGTEAFF. CDR3 sequence (DNA): TGCGCCAGCAGCTTATTGGACGGACAGGGTGGCACTGAAGCTTTCTTT.

The rearrangement joins TRBV5-1 to TRBJ1-1; D gene ambiguous. The CDR3 runs to 12 residues. Looked up from germline, CDR1 is SGHRS and CDR2 is YFSETQ. V was shortened by 1 base and J by 6 bases, with 7 bases between the two germline ends. DNA for the CDR3: TGCGCCAGCAGCTTGAATGGAGCTGAAGCTTTCTTT. Translating gives CASSLNGAEAFF.

This chain joins TRBV5-1 and TRBJ1-2; D is uncertain. The ends were cut back, 0 bases at V and 10 bases at J, with 10 bases in the middle. The CDR3 length is 12 residues. Per the germline V gene, CDR1 is SGHRS and CDR2 is YFSETQ. CDR3 loop: CASSLGQRSYTF. The DNA for the CDR3 is TGCGCCAGCAGCTTGGGGCAGCGTTCCTACACCTTC.

V and J are TRBV5-1 and TRBJ1-4, with D tentatively TRBD1 (5 bases). The V gene's germline CDR1 is SGHRS and CDR2 YFSETQ. Trimming left V 1 base short and J 0 bases short, with 16 bases between. This CDR3 has 18 amino acids. Here the CDR3 reads CASSLTGRRFATNEKLFF. CDR3 bases: TGCGCCAGCAGCTTGACAGGTCGAAGATTTGCAACTAATGAAAAACTGTTTTTT.